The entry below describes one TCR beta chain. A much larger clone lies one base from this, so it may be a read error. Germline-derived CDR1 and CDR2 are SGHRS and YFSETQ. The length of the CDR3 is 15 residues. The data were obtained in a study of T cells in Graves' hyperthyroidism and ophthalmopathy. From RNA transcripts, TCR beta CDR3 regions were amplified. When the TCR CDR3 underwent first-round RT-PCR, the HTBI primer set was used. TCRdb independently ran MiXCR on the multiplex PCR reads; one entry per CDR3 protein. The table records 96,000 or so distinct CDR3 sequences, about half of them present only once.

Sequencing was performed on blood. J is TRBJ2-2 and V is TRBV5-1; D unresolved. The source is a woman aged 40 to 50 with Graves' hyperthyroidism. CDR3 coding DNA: TGTGCCAGCAGAGGTCCAGGCGTGAACACCGGGGAGCTGTTTTTT. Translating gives CASRGPGVNTGELFF.